A selection of T cell receptor beta chains follows, all from one sample in a study of T cells in Graves' hyperthyroidism and ophthalmopathy. Using its own MiXCR run on the multiplex PCR reads, TCRdb lists one record per CDR3 protein. The data show under 500,000 distinct CDR3 sequences, over 12% seen once. Sequenced input: blood. Receptors were obtained from a man aged 50 to 59 with Graves' ophthalmopathy. The CDR3 runs from the conserved cysteine through the conserved F or W. Each record gives: D gene, V gene, J gene, clone size, CDR3 protein, CDR3 DNA. D genes are given only for firm matches. Only some rows state a clone size, as once, few, many or a class for expanded clones.

>NA|TRBV11-1|TRBJ2-7|many
CASSLGAGSSYEQYF
TGTGCCAGCAGCTTAGGGGCGGGGAGCTCCTACGAGCAGTACTTC
>NA|TRBV7-9|TRBJ1-2|many
CASSLPDGYGYTF
TGTGCCAGCAGCCTACCGGACGGTTATGGCTACACCTTC
>NA|TRBV15|TRBJ2-5|NA
CATGRRRGPQETQYF
TGTGCCACTGGCAGAAGGAGGGGCCCCCAAGAGACCCAGTACTTC
>TRBD2|TRBV11-2|TRBJ2-1|many
CASSLMVRLAGVHEQFF
TGTGCCAGCAGCTTAATGGTTCGGCTAGCGGGAGTTCATGAGCAGTTCTTC
>NA|TRBV11-1|TRBJ2-1|many
CASSAGQSSYNEQFF
TGTGCCAGCAGCGCGGGACAGAGCTCCTACAATGAGCAGTTCTTC
>TRBD1|TRBV2|TRBJ2-7|many
CASSVTVRGLQSYEQYF
TGTGCCAGCAGTGTAACCGTCAGGGGGCTTCAGTCCTACGAGCAGTACTTC
>TRBD2|TRBV12-3/TRBV12-4|TRBJ2-1|once
CASSPGGRSSYNEQFF
TGTGCCAGCAGTCCCGGGGGGAGGAGCTCCTACAATGAGCAGTTCTTC
>TRBD2|TRBV3-1|TRBJ2-3|many
CASSQRGLAETTDTQYF
TGTGCCAGCAGCCAAAGGGGACTAGCAGAAACGACAGATACGCAGTATTTT
>NA|TRBV12-3/TRBV12-4|TRBJ2-7|few
CASSPSWGAEEQYF
TGTGCCAGCAGCCCCAGTTGGGGGGCGGAAGAGCAGTACTTC
>NA|TRBV6-2/TRBV6-3|TRBJ1-5|many
CASSPSGGFGQPQHF
TGTGCCAGCAGCCCATCGGGGGGTTTTGGACAGCCCCAGCATTTT
>NA|TRBV20-1|TRBJ2-4|few
CSATTVYKNIQYF
TGCAGTGCCACGACAGTTTATAAAAACATTCAGTACTTC
>TRBD2|TRBV5-1|TRBJ2-5|many
CASSSAGTSGRETQYF
TGCGCCAGCAGCTCCGCCGGGACTAGCGGGAGGGAGACCCAGTACTTC
>TRBD1|TRBV18|TRBJ2-7|NA
CASSPRGQDFWGEQYF
TGTGCCAGCTCACCTCGGGGACAGGATTTTTGGGGCGAGCAGTACTTC
>NA|TRBV6-2/TRBV6-3|TRBJ2-3|many
CASRPGPTTSITDTQYF
TGTGCCAGCAGGCCGGGACCAACAACTTCCATCACAGATACGCAGTATTTT
>NA|TRBV3-1|TRBJ1-1|many
CASSLGGLEAFF
TGTGCCAGCAGCCTCGGGGGCCTTGAAGCTTTCTTT
>NA|TRBV7-9|TRBJ2-3|NA
CASSFGAPEYF
TGTGCCAGCAGCTTCGGGGCCCCGGAGTATTTT
>TRBD2|TRBV27|TRBJ2-1|NA
CASSWAGGGYNEQFF
TGTGCCAGCAGTTGGGCGGGGGGAGGGTACAATGAGCAGTTCTTC
>TRBD1|TRBV15|TRBJ1-2|few
CATSREDRAPVGYTF
TGTGCCACCAGCAGAGAGGACAGGGCACCGGTCGGCTACACCTTC
>NA|TRBV11-3|TRBJ2-1|many
CASSFLEAYNEQFF
TGTGCCAGCAGCTTTTTAGAGGCATACAATGAGCAGTTCTTC
>TRBD1|TRBV30|TRBJ2-2|many
CAWSVNRGQGTGELFF
TGTGCCTGGAGTGTAAACAGGGGGCAAGGAACCGGGGAGCTGTTTTTT
>NA|TRBV6-5|TRBJ1-6|few
CASSYRDLGQSPLHF
TGTGCCAGCAGTTATAGGGACCTCGGGCAATCACCCCTCCACTTT
>TRBD2|TRBV29-1|TRBJ2-1|many
CSVEGRLAVYNEQFF
TGCAGCGTTGAAGGACGGCTAGCGGTTTACAATGAGCAGTTCTTC
>NA|TRBV20-1|TRBJ2-1|many
CSARDSKRHHNEQFF
TGCAGTGCTAGAGATTCTAAGCGGCACCACAATGAGCAGTTCTTC
>TRBD2|TRBV20-1|TRBJ2-3|many
CSASASGTGDTQYF
TGCAGTGCTAGTGCTAGCGGGACCGGAGATACGCAGTATTTT
>NA|TRBV6-1|TRBJ2-3|few
CASSDPHQGTDTQYF
TGTGCCAGCAGTGACCCGCATCAGGGCACAGATACGCAGTATTTT
>NA|TRBV29-1|TRBJ2-7|few
CSLLARPLTYEQYF
TGCAGCCTTCTTGCCCGGCCATTAACCTACGAGCAGTACTTC
>NA|TRBV3-1|TRBJ1-6|many
CASSPGGAIGSPLHF
TGTGCCAGCAGCCCCGGAGGGGCGATTGGTTCACCCCTCCACTTT
>TRBD2|TRBV6-1|TRBJ2-7|NA
CASSEGTSGKQYF
TGTGCCAGCAGCGAAGGGACTAGCGGGAAGCAGTACTTC
>TRBD2|TRBV28|TRBJ2-7|few
CASSPGGWETYEQYF
TGTGCCAGCAGCCCCGGGGGGTGGGAAACCTACGAGCAGTACTTC
>TRBD2|TRBV7-2|TRBJ2-1|many
CASSLFSGSSNEQFF
TGTGCCAGCAGCTTATTTAGCGGGAGTTCCAATGAGCAGTTCTTC
>NA|TRBV5-5|TRBJ2-2|NA
CASSLLSGSTGELFF
TGTGCCAGCAGCTTGTTGTCCGGGAGCACCGGGGAGCTGTTTTTT
>NA|TRBV7-9|TRBJ2-3|NA
CASSLWELADTQYF
TGTGCCAGCAGCTTGTGGGAGTTGGCAGATACGCAGTATTTT